These 32 T cell receptor beta chains were all obtained from the same sample, sequenced in a study of cytomegalovirus exposure and HLA in healthy donors. The PCR contained 60 Vbeta and 13 Jbeta primers. TCRdb keeps only in-frame clones here, not all; method: immunoSEQ multiplex PCR. This sample has a few hundred thousand clones, with less than 80% found just once. Sample: PBMCs. The receptors here all came from a girl aged 2-10 years in good health and CMV-seronegative.

The chain is built from TRBV18 and TRBJ2-7; 11 bases fit TRBD2. After removal of 3 bases from V and 4 bases from J, the junction contained 11 bases not matched to a gene. The CDR3 is made up of 17 amino acids. Germline-derived CDR1 and CDR2 are KGHSH and LQKENI. The CDR3 sequence is CASSPQRLTSGSYEQYF. The CDR3 nucleotides read TGTGCCAGCTCACCTCAACGACTTACTAGCGGGAGTTACGAGCAGTACTTC.

This chain links TRBV6-1 with TRBJ2-1; no clear D. CDR1 is MNHNS, CDR2 SASEGT, per germline. V dropped 8 bases and J dropped 11 bases, with 22 bases sitting between them. The CDR3 loop spans 14 amino acids. CDR3 sequence (DNA): TGTGCCAGCTCCGACTCGTCCGTTTTATATAAGCAGTTCTTC. Translation: CASSDSSVLYKQFF.

V is TRBV5-1 and J is TRBJ2-7; weak D call: TRBD1 (6 bases). There are 13 residues in the CDR3. In germline, CDR1 is SGHRS, CDR2 YFSETQ. V shed 4 bases and J shed 3 bases, with 11 bases lying between them. This CDR3 is CASSRDTGYEQYF. CDR3 DNA: TGCGCCAGCAGCAGGGACACTGGCTACGAGCAGTACTTC. The variable domain in full, with the rest retrieved from reference TRBV5-1 and TRBJ2-7, is KAGVTQTPRYLIKTRGQQVTLSCSPISGHRSVSWYQQTPGQGLQFLFEYFSETQRNKGNFPGRFSGRQFSNSRSEMNVSTLELGDSALYLCASSRDTGYEQYFGPGTRLTVT.

This chain connects TRBV6-1 to TRBJ1-1, with TRBD1 matching over 7 bases. From germline, CDR1 is MNHNS and CDR2 SASEGT. With 4 bases clipped from V and 3 bases from J, the junction kept 5 bases outside the gene matches. There are 14 residues in the CDR3. CDR3 loop: CASSGQGYYTEAFF. DNA of the CDR3: TGTGCCAGCAGTGGACAGGGCTACTACACTGAAGCTTTCTTT.

The CDR3 DNA reads as TGTGCCAGTCCCGGGACAGGGGCCAACGTCCTGACTTTC. The encoded protein is CASPGTGANVLTF. The V gene is TRBV30, the J gene TRBJ2-6; tentative D call: TRBD1 (6 bases). The germline V and J ends were trimmed by 8 bases and 4 bases, with 12 bases remaining between them. The CDR3 length is 13 residues. Germline CDR1 GTSNPN, CDR2 SVGIG (reference sequence).

As for this clone: Other nucleotide sequences in the sample specify the same CDR3. The chain combines TRBV27 with TRBJ1-1; D gene unclear. This CDR3 comprises 13 residues. Germline V gene lookup returns CDR1 MNHEY and CDR2 SMNVEV (reference sequence). V was clipped by 3 bases and J by 1 base, with 6 bases between them. CDR3 nucleotides: TGTGCCAGCAGTTTGGGGAGGAACACTGAAGCTTTCTTT. Translation: CASSLGRNTEAFF.

The chain employs TRBV19 and TRBJ2-7; TRBD2 aligns across 9 bases. CDR3 size: 17 residues. Per the germline V gene, CDR1 is LNHDA and CDR2 is SQIVND (reference sequence). V dropped 1 base and J dropped 2; count of bases not matched to a gene: 9. The CDR3 loop is CASSIVLSGGHTYEQYF. CDR3 in DNA: TGTGCCAGTAGTATAGTCCTTAGCGGGGGACACACCTACGAGCAGTACTTC.

V usage is TRBV11-2 and J usage is TRBJ2-5; D is possibly TRBD2 (6 bases). CDR1 SGHAT and CDR2 FQNNGV come from the germline V gene. The germline V and J ends were trimmed by 5 bases and 2 bases, with 15 bases remaining between them. This CDR3 contains 15 residues. CDR3 DNA: TGTGCCAGCAGCCAAAATGGGCGGGGACAAGAGACCCAGTACTTC. Protein product: CASSQNGRGQETQYF.

This clone was seen more than once but under ten times. V and J are TRBV18 and TRBJ2-1; perhaps TRBD2 as D (5 bases). The ends were cut back, 3 bases at V and 8 bases at J, with 17 bases in the middle. CDR1 is KGHSH, CDR2 LQKENI, per germline. The CDR3 spans 15 residues. The CDR3 loop reads CASSPRALGIDEQFF. The CDR3 nucleotides are TGTGCCAGCTCACCGCGGGCCCTGGGGATCGATGAGCAGTTCTTC.

This clone was seen only once. The chain has TRBV7-3 and TRBJ2-5; 10 bases fit TRBD2. Unmatched junction bases numbered 3, after V lost 0 bases and J lost 5 bases. This CDR3 spans 15 amino acids. Germline V lookup: CDR1 SGHTA, CDR2 FQGTGA. The CDR3 bases are TGTGCCAGCAGCTTAACACTAGCGGGGAGCGAGACCCAGTACTTC. Protein sequence: CASSLTLAGSETQYF. Using reference TRBV7-3 and TRBJ2-5 for the parts outside the CDR3, the full variable domain is GAGVSQTPSNKVTEKGKYVELRCDPISGHTALYWYRQSLGQGPEFLIYFQGTGAADDSGLPNDRFFAVRPEGSVSTLKIQRTERGDSAVYLCASSLTLAGSETQYFGPGTRLLVL.

This clone has just a few counts. This chain connects TRBV4-1 to TRBJ2-1; the match to TRBD2 covers 8 bases. Germline V gives CDR1 MGHRA, CDR2 YSYEKL. The CDR3 runs to 18 residues. V lost 2 bases to trimming and J lost 4 bases; unmatched junction nucleotides: 13. DNA for the CDR3: TGCGCCAGCAGCCAAACGACGAGCGGGGGAGGGCTATACAATGAGCAGTTCTTC. Translation: CASSQTTSGGGLYNEQFF.

This chain connects TRBV7-3 to TRBJ2-7; 9 positions agree with TRBD1. CDR3 length equals 13 residues. Germline values: CDR1 SGHTA, CDR2 FQGTGA. Losses at the gene ends were 3 bases for V and 4 bases for J; bases not matched to a gene: 1. The DNA of the CDR3 is TGTGCCAGCAGCTTCGACAGGGGGTACGAGCAGTACTTC. This gives the protein CASSFDRGYEQYF.

This clone was seen once. V usage is TRBV19 and J usage is TRBJ1-5, with 7 positions matching TRBD1. Germline V CDR1 and CDR2: LNHDA, SQIVND (reference sequence). The CDR3 has 14 residues. V gave up 2 bases and J gave up 6 bases; unmatched junction bases: 4. The CDR3 protein is CASSIQGGGQPQHF. CDR3 nucleotide sequence: TGTGCCAGTAGTATACAGGGGGGAGGTCAGCCCCAGCATTTT. Full variable domain (rest looked up from reference TRBV19 and TRBJ1-5): DGGITQSPKYLFRKEGQNVTLSCEQNLNHDAMYWYRQDPGQGLRLIYYSQIVNDFQKGDIAEGYSVSREKKESFPLTVTSAQKNPTAFYLCASSIQGGGQPQHFGDGTRLSIL.

The chain links TRBV6-6 to TRBJ2-7; 7 bases map to TRBD1. The germline CDR1 and CDR2 sequences are MNHNY and SVGAGI (reference sequence). The CDR3 is 13 residues long. V lost 5 bases, J lost 7 bases, and 8 bases stayed unmatched. The CDR3 loop reads CASSRGQLREQYF. The CDR3 DNA reads TGTGCCAGCAGTAGGGGACAGCTACGAGAGCAGTACTTC.

This clone was counted a few times. This chain links TRBV6-4 with TRBJ2-7; 8 nucleotides agree with TRBD1. The CDR3 loop spans 16 amino acids. Germline V lookup: CDR1 MRHNA, CDR2 SNTAGT. V dropped 10 bases and J dropped 5; count of bases not matched to a gene: 19. The CDR3 loop reads CAKWDIRTGRKDEQYF. The CDR3, as DNA: TGTGCCAAGTGGGACATCAGGACAGGGAGGAAGGACGAGCAGTACTTC.

The rearrangement joins TRBV5-4 to TRBJ2-1, with 9 positions matching TRBD2. The CDR3 sequence is 13 residues long. Trimming at V came to 3 bases and at J to 9 bases, leaving 4 bases not matched to a gene. CDR1 is SGHNT, CDR2 YYREEE, per germline (reference sequence). CDR3 loop: CASSWTSEGEQFF. In nucleotides, the CDR3 is TGTGCCAGCAGCTGGACTAGCGAGGGTGAGCAGTTCTTC.

The V call is TRBV9, the J call TRBJ1-1, with D perhaps TRBD1 (6 bases). The germline V gene has CDR1 SGDLS and CDR2 YYNGEE. This CDR3 is 15 amino acids long. Trimming removed 1 base from V and 2 bases from J, with 12 bases in between. CDR3 amino acids: CASSVRGGGNTEAFF. The CDR3 DNA reads as TGTGCCAGCAGCGTAAGGGGCGGGGGCAACACTGAAGCTTTCTTT. Full variable domain (rest looked up from reference TRBV9 and TRBJ1-1): DSGVTQTPKHLITATGQRVTLRCSPRSGDLSVYWYQQSLDQGLQFLIQYYNGEERAKGNILERFSAQQFPDLHSELNLSSLELGDSALYFCASSVRGGGNTEAFFGQGTRLTVV.

The chain recombines TRBV6-5 with TRBJ2-7; D not certain. Germline V gives CDR1 MNHEY, CDR2 SVGAGI. The CDR3 runs 11 residues. The V and J ends lost 5 bases and 7 bases respectively, with 9 bases between them. Here the CDR3 DNA reads TGTGCCAGCAGTAATTACGGGGAGCAGTACTTC. Protein: CASSNYGEQYF.

The chain recombines TRBV14 with TRBJ2-7; D is possibly TRBD2 (6 bases). The CDR3 is made up of 17 amino acids. CDR1 is SGHDN, CDR2 FVKESK, per germline. V was trimmed by 0 bases and J by 0 bases, leaving 15 bases between them. The CDR3 coding sequence is TGTGCCAGCAGCCAAGAAACTAGCCCTGGGTACTCCTACGAGCAGTACTTC. Encoded protein: CASSQETSPGYSYEQYF.

The chain uses TRBV7-9 and TRBJ2-3; 14 nucleotides align to TRBD2. The CDR3 contains 16 residues. CDR1 and CDR2 (germline): SEHNR, FQNEAQ (reference sequence). J lost 6 bases, V lost 4 bases, and 6 bases had no gene match. The CDR3 region is CASSYPGLAGADTQYF. The DNA of the CDR3 is TGTGCCAGCAGCTACCCGGGACTAGCGGGAGCTGATACGCAGTATTTT.

This clone showed up just a few times. This chain joins TRBV25-1 and TRBJ2-7; 7 bases match TRBD1. J gave up 6 bases and V 1 base, and 9 bases lay outside the gene matches. The germline gives CDR1 MGHDK, CDR2 SYGVNS. CDR3 length: 15 residues. CDR3 amino acids: CASSEFIRGQGEQYF. Here the CDR3 DNA reads TGTGCCAGCAGTGAATTTATAAGGGGGCAGGGCGAGCAGTACTTC.

The genes are TRBV4-2 and TRBJ1-1, with D possibly TRBD1 on 6 matching bases. The CDR3 runs 16 residues. Germline CDR1 LGHNA, CDR2 YNFKEQ. V was clipped by 0 bases and J by 4 bases, with 15 bases between them. In DNA, the CDR3 is TGTGCCAGCAGCCAAGATATGGGGGGGGCGGGCACTGAAGCTTTCTTT. The encoded protein is CASSQDMGGAGTEAFF.

This chain links TRBV21-1 with TRBJ1-2; the table's TRBD1 call for D was not verified on the DNA. TRBV21-1 is recorded as a pseudogene. This CDR3 region has 16 residues. CDR3 nucleotides: TGTGCCAGCACATATCCCAGGACAGCTATCCCTTATGGCTACACCTTC. Residues: CASTYPRTAIPYGYTF.

The chain employs TRBV4-2 and TRBJ2-5, with 9 bases lining up with TRBD2. Losses at the gene ends were 1 base for V and 5 bases for J; bases not matched to a gene: 8. The germline V gene encodes CDR1 LGHNA and CDR2 YNFKEQ. The CDR3 length is 16 residues. CDR3 in DNA: TGTGCCAGCAGCCAAGGGAGGCGGGGGGGCATTGAGACCCAGTACTTC. The encoded protein is CASSQGRRGGIETQYF.

The rearrangement joins TRBV4-2 to TRBJ2-5; 8 bases are shared with TRBD2. There are 16 residues in the CDR3. Germline-derived CDR1 and CDR2 are LGHNA and YNFKEQ. J lost 1 base, V lost 2 bases, and 6 bases had no gene match. The CDR3 loop reads CASSQSTLAVQETQYF. The CDR3, as DNA: TGTGCCAGCAGCCAATCCACACTAGCGGTCCAAGAGACCCAGTACTTC.

The genes are TRBV6-1 and TRBJ2-5, with 7 bases matching TRBD2. The CDR3 length is 14 residues. Germline CDR1 MNHNS, CDR2 SASEGT. V lost 2 bases, J lost 6 bases, and 6 bases stayed unmatched. The CDR3 DNA follows: TGTGCCAGCAGTGAATCGCCCGGGGGGAAGACCCAGTACTTC. This encodes CASSESPGGKTQYF.

The V call is TRBV7-9, the J call TRBJ2-7, with 12 positions matching TRBD2. The CDR3 loop spans 15 amino acids. The germline V gene has CDR1 SEHNR and CDR2 FQNEAQ (reference sequence). Losses at the gene ends were 7 bases for V and 6 bases for J; bases not matched to a gene: 10. The CDR3, as DNA: TGTGCCAGCACCCCGTGGGGGGGACTAGCGGGCGAGCAGTACTTC. Its translation is CASTPWGGLAGEQYF.

The rearrangement links TRBV6-5 to TRBJ1-2; D ambiguous. Germline values: CDR1 MNHEY, CDR2 SVGAGI. V shed 7 bases and J shed 1 base, with 16 bases lying between them. The CDR3 sequence is 15 residues long. In DNA, the CDR3 is TGTGCCAGCACCTTCGTGCCCATCGGTAACTATGGCTACACCTTC. As protein: CASTFVPIGNYGYTF.

This chain connects TRBV30 to TRBJ2-7, with D maybe TRBD1 (5 bases). The V end was cut by 7 bases, the J end by 3 bases, with 16 bases between. The length of the CDR3 is 13 residues. Germline-derived CDR1 and CDR2 are GTSNPN and SVGIG (reference sequence). The CDR3 sequence: CALQEFTYYEQYF. CDR3 coding DNA: TGTGCCTTACAGGAGTTTACCTACTACGAGCAGTACTTC.

This sequence joins TRBV5-4 and TRBJ1-2; 7 bases map to TRBD1. V lost 4 bases, J lost 6 bases, and 6 bases stayed unmatched. The germline CDR1 and CDR2 sequences are SGHNT and YYREEE (reference sequence). The length of the CDR3 is 13 residues. The CDR3 region has the DNA TGTGCCAGCAGCCCCGGGACAGAACATGGCTACACCTTC. This codes for CASSPGTEHGYTF.

The CDR3 spells CSASDYSEQYF. The DNA for the CDR3 is TGCAGTGCCTCGGACTATAGCGAGCAGTACTTC. The rearrangement uses TRBV20-1 and TRBJ2-7; perhaps TRBD2 as D (6 bases). V lost 6 bases, J lost 6 bases, and 12 bases lay in between. The CDR3 is made up of 11 amino acids. Per germline, CDR1 DFQATT and CDR2 SNEGSKA (reference sequence).

V usage is TRBV2 and J usage is TRBJ2-1; 7 nucleotides align to TRBD1. Germline V lookup: CDR1 SNHLY, CDR2 FYNNEI. V lost 5 bases and J lost 0; bases outside the gene matches: 1. The CDR3 covers 14 residues. CDR3 sequence: CASSRQGSYNEQFF. The CDR3 DNA sequence: TGTGCCAGCAGTAGACAGGGCTCCTACAATGAGCAGTTCTTC. Together with reference TRBV2 and TRBJ2-1, the CDR3 gives the full variable domain: EPEVTQTPSHQVTQMGQEVILRCVPISNHLYFYWYRQILGQKVEFLVSFYNNEISEKSEIFDDQFSVERPDGSNFTLKIRSTKLEDSAMYFCASSRQGSYNEQFFGPGTRLTVL.